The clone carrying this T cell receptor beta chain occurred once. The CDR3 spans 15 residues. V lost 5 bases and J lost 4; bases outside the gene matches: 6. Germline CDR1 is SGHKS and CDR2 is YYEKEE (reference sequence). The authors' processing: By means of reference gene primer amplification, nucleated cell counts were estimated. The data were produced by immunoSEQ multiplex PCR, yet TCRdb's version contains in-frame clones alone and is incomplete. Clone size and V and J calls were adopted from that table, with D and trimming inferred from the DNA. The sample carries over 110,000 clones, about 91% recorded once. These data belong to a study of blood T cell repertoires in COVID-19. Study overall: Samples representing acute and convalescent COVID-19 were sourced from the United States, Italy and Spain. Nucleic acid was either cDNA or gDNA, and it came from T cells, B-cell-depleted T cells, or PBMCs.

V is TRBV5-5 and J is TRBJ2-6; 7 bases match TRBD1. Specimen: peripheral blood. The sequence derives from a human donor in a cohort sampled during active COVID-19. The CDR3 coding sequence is TGTGCCAGCAGTCGAACAGGGGTCGGGGCCAACGTCCTGACTTTC. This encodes CASSRTGVGANVLTF.